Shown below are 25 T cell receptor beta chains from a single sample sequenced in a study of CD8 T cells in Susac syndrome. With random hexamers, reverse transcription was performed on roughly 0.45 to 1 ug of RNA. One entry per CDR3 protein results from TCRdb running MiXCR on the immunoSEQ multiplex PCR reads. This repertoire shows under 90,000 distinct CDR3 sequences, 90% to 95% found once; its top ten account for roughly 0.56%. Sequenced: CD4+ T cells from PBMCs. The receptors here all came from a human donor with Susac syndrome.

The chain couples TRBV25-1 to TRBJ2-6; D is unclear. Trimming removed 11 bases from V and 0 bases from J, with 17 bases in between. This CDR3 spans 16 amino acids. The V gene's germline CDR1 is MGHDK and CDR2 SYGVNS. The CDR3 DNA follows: TGTGCCGCCACATCGGGTACCCCCTCTGGGGCCAACGTCCTGACTTTC. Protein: CAATSGTPSGANVLTF.

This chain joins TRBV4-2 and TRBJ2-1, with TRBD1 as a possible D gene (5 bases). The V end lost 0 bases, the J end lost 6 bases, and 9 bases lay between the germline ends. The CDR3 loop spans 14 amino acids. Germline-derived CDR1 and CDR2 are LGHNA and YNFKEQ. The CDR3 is CASSQDIQGNEQFF. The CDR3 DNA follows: TGTGCCAGCAGCCAAGATATCCAGGGCAATGAGCAGTTCTTC.

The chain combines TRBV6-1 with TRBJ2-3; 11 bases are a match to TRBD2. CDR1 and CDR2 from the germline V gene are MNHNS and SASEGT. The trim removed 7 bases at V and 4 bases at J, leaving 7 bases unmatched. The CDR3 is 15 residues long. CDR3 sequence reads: CASTVAGGPSDTQYF. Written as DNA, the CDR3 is TGTGCCAGCACTGTAGCGGGAGGGCCATCAGATACGCAGTATTTT.

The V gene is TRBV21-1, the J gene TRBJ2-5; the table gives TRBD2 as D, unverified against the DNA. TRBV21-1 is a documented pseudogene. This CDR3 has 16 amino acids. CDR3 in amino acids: CASSLARGTLGETQYF. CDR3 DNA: TGTGCCAGCAGCCTCGCGAGAGGGACCCTGGGGGAGACCCAGTACTTC.

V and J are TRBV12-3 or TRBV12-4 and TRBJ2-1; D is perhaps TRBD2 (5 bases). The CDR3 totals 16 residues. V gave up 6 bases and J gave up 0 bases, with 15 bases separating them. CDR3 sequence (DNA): TGTGCCAGCAGGAAGACTACCCCGAGCTCCTACAATGAGCAGTTCTTC. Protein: CASRKTTPSSYNEQFF.

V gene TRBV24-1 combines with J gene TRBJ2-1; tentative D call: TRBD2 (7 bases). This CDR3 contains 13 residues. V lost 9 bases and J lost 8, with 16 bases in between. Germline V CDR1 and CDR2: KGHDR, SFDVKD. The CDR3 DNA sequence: TGTGCCACCCGGGGGGCTAATGGCGATGAGCAGTTCTTC. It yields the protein CATRGANGDEQFF.

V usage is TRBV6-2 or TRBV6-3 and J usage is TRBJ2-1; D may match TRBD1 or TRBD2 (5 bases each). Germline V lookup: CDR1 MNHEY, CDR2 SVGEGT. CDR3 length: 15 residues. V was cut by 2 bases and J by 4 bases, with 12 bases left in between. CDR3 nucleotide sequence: TGTGCCAGCAGTTACGATGGGGGACGGTACAATGAGCAGTTCTTC. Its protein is CASSYDGGRYNEQFF.

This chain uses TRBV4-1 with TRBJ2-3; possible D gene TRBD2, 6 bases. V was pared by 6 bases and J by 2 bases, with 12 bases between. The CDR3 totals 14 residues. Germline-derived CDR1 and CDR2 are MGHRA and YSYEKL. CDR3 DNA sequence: TGCGCCAGCAGGCCCGCGGGGATCACAGATACGCAGTATTTT. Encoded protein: CASRPAGITDTQYF.

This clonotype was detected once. This chain's CDR3 is CASSFPGPRAPEQYF. CDR3 nucleotide sequence: TGTGCCAGCAGCTTCCCGGGACCACGGGCGCCCGAGCAGTACTTC. The chain joins TRBV28 to TRBJ2-7; D might be TRBD1 or TRBD2, each matching 5 bases. The CDR3 loop spans 15 amino acids. Deletions cut 6 bases from V and 6 bases from J, with 21 bases between. Germline V CDR1 and CDR2: MDHEN, SYDVKM.

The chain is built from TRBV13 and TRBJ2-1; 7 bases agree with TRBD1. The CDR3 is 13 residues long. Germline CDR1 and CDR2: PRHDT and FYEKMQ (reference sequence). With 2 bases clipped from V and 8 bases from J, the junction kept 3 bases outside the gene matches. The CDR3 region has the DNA TGTGCCAGCAGCTTAACCAGGGGGTATGAGCAGTTCTTC. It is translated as CASSLTRGYEQFF.

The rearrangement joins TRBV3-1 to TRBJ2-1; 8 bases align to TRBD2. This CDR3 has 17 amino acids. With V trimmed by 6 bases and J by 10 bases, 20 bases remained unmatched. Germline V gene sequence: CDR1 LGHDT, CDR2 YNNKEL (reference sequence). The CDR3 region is CASSPSPSLAGSMEQFF. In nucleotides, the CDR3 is TGTGCCAGCAGTCCCTCTCCGTCGCTAGCGGGTTCAATGGAGCAGTTCTTC.

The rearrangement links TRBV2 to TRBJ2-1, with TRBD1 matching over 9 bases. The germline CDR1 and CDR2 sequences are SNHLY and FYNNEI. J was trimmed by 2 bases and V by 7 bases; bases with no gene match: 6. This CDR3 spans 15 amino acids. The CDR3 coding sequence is TGTGCCAGCAAGACTGGACAGGGGCCCTACAATGAGCAGTTCTTC. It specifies CASKTGQGPYNEQFF.

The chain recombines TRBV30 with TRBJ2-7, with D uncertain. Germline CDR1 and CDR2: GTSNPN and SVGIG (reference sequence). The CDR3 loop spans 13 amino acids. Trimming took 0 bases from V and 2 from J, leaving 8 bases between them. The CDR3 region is CAWSVIQAYEQYF. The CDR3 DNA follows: TGTGCCTGGAGTGTAATCCAGGCCTACGAGCAGTACTTC.

CDR3 DNA: TGTGCCAGTTCGGGCTTCTTAAAAAACATTCAGTACTTC. This codes for CASSGFLKNIQYF. The chain carries TRBV19 and TRBJ2-4; no reliable D call. V lost 8 bases and J lost 4, with 12 bases in between. Germline CDR1 is LNHDA and CDR2 is SQIVND (reference sequence). CDR3 length: 13 residues.

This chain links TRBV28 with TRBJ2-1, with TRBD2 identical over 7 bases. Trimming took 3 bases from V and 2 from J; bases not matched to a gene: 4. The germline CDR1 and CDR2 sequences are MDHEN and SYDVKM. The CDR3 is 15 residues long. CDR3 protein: CASSFWAGAYNEQFF. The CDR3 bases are TGTGCCAGCAGTTTCTGGGCGGGAGCCTACAATGAGCAGTTCTTC.

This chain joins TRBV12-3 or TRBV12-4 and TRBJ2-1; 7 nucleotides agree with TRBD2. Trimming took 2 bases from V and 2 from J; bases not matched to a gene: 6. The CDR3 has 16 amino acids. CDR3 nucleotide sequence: TGTGCCAGCAGTTTATCGAGCGGGGTTACCTACAATGAGCAGTTCTTC. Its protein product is CASSLSSGVTYNEQFF.

CDR3 sequence reads: CASSYFHVDTEAFF. CDR3 sequence (DNA): TGTGCCAGCAGTTATTTTCACGTGGACACTGAAGCTTTCTTT. V gene TRBV12-3 or TRBV12-4 combines with J gene TRBJ1-1, with no clear D. The CDR3 has 14 residues. Trimming pared 4 bases from V and 3 bases from J, leaving 12 bases between.

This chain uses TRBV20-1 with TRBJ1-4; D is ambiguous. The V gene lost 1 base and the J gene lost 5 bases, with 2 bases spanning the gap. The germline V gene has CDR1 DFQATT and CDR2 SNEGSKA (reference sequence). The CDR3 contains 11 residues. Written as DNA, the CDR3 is TGCAGTGCTAGAGGGAATGAAAAACTGTTTTTT. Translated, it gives CSARGNEKLFF.

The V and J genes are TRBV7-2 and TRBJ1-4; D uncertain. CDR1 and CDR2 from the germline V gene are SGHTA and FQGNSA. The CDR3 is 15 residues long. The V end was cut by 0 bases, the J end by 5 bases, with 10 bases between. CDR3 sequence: CASSLAGQPNEKLFF. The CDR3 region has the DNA TGTGCCAGCAGCTTAGCCGGGCAACCCAATGAAAAACTGTTTTTT. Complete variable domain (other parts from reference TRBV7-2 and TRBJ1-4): GAGVSQSPSNKVTEKGKDVELRCDPISGHTALYWYRQSLGQGLEFLIYFQGNSAPDKSGLPSDRFSAERTGGSVSTLTIQRTQQEDSAVYLCASSLAGQPNEKLFFGSGTQLSVL.

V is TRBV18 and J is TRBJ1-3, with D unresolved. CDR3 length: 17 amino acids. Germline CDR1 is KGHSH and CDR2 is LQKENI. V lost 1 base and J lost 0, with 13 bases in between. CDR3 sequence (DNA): TGTGCCAGCTCACCACGGTCAGGCGAATCCTCTGGAAACACCATATATTTT. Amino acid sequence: CASSPRSGESSGNTIYF. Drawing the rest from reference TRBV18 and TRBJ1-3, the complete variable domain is NAGVMQNPRHLVRRRGQEARLRCSPMKGHSHVYWYRQLPEEGLKFMVYLQKENIIDESGMPKERFSAEFPKEGPSILRIQQVVRGDSAAYFCASSPRSGESSGNTIYFGEGSWLTVV.

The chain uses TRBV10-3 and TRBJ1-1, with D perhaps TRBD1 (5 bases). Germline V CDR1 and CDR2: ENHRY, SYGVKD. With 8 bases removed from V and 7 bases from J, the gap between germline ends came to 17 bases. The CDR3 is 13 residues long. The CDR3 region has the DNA TGTGCCATCTCGCGTGGGGCGAGAGGTGAAGCTTTCTTT. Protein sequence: CAISRGARGEAFF.

The CDR3 is CASSPMDRMNTEAFF. The CDR3 DNA sequence: TGTGCCAGCTCACCAATGGATAGGATGAACACTGAAGCTTTCTTT. The chain joins TRBV18 to TRBJ1-1; D gene ambiguous. The CDR3 spans 15 residues. V was clipped by 2 bases and J by 0 bases, with 10 bases between them. Germline values: CDR1 KGHSH, CDR2 LQKENI. The variable domain in full, completed from reference TRBV18 and TRBJ1-1, reads NAGVMQNPRHLVRRRGQEARLRCSPMKGHSHVYWYRQLPEEGLKFMVYLQKENIIDESGMPKERFSAEFPKEGPSILRIQQVVRGDSAAYFCASSPMDRMNTEAFFGQGTRLTVV.

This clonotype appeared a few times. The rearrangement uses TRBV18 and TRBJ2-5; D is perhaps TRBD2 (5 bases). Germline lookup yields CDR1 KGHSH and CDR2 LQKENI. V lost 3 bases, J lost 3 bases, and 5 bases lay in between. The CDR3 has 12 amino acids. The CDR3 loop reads CASSPREETQYF. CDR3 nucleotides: TGTGCCAGCTCACCGAGGGAAGAGACCCAGTACTTC.

CDR3 DNA sequence: TGTGCCAGCAGTTACTCGAGCGGAGAGACGGTAAACTATGGCTACACCTTC. Translating it yields CASSYSSGETVNYGYTF. This rearrangement joins TRBV6-5 to TRBJ1-2, with D uncertain. Trimming left V 0 bases short and J 2 bases short, with 16 bases between. The CDR3 loop spans 17 amino acids. Germline V gene sequence: CDR1 MNHEY, CDR2 SVGAGI.

The CDR3 sequence: CASSAVSGANTEAFF. The DNA for the CDR3 is TGTGCCAGCAGCGCTGTTTCGGGGGCGAACACTGAAGCTTTCTTT. This sequence joins TRBV9 and TRBJ1-1; D possibly corresponds to TRBD1 (6 bases). CDR1 SGDLS and CDR2 YYNGEE come from the germline V gene. This CDR3 has 15 amino acids. Trimming shortened V by 3 bases and J by 1 base, and 13 bases separated the two germline ends.